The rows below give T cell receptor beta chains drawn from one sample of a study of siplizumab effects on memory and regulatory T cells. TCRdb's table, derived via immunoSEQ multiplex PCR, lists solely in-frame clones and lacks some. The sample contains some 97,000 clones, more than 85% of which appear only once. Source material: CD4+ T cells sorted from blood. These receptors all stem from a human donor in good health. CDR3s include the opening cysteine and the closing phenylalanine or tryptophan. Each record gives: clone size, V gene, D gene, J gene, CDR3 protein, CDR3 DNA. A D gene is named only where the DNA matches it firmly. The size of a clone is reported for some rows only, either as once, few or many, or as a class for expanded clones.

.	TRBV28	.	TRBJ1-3	CASGFNRVPSGNTIYF	TGTGCCAGCGGGTTCAACAGGGTCCCATCTGGAAACACCATATATTTT
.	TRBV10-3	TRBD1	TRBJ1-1	CAISERQGSIPAFF	TGTGCCATCAGTGAAAGACAGGGGTCTATTCCAGCTTTCTTT
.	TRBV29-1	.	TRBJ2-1	CSVEVPGRRAEQFF	TGCAGCGTTGAAGTCCCCGGTCGGCGGGCTGAGCAGTTCTTC
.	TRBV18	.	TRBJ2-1	CASSPDRNNEQFF	TGTGCCAGCTCACCAGACAGGAACAATGAGCAGTTCTTC
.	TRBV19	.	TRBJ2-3	CASSISADTQYF	TGTGCCAGTAGTATTAGCGCAGATACGCAGTATTTT
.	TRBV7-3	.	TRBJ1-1	CASSADEGEAFF	TGTGCCAGCAGCGCCGACGAGGGTGAAGCTTTCTTT
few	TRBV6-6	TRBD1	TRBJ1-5	CASSSGQGGQPQHF	TGTGCCAGCAGTTCGGGACAGGGCGGTCAGCCCCAGCATTTT
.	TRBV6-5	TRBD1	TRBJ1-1	CASSKPGTGQAFF	TGTGCCAGCAGCAAACCTGGGACAGGCCAAGCTTTCTTT
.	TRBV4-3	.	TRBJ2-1	CASSQDLFYEQFF	TGCGCCAGCAGCCAAGATCTGTTCTATGAGCAGTTCTTC
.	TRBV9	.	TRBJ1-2	CASSVSQGAGGYTF	TGTGCCAGCAGCGTAAGTCAAGGGGCTGGTGGCTACACCTTC
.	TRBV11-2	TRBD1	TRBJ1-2	CASSSLRTGGDYGYTF	TGTGCCAGCAGCTCATTGAGAACAGGGGGCGACTATGGCTACACCTTC
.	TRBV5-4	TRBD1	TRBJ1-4	CASKYTGGEKLFF	TGTGCCAGCAAATATACAGGGGGAGAAAAACTGTTTTTT
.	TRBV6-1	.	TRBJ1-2	CASSEASLGFNYGYTF	TGTGCCAGCAGTGAAGCGTCATTGGGGTTCAACTATGGCTACACCTTC
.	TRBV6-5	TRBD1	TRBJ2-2	CASSPDRVSRGELFF	TGTGCCAGCAGCCCGGACAGGGTTTCGCGCGGGGAGCTGTTTTTT
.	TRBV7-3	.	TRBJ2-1	CASSRTDRDEQFF	TGTGCCAGCAGCCGGACAGATCGGGATGAGCAGTTCTTC
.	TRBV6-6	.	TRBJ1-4	CASSYPPQGVEEKLFF	TGTGCCAGCAGTTACCCCCCACAGGGCGTGGAGGAAAAACTGTTTTTT
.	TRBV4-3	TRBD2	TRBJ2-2	CASSQDLAGVDTGELFF	TGCGCCAGCAGCCAAGACTTAGCGGGGGTGGACACCGGGGAGCTGTTTTTT
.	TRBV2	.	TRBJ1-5	CASRGGESDNQPQHF	TGTGCCAGCAGAGGGGGGGAGTCCGACAATCAGCCCCAGCATTTT
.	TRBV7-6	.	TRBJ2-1	CASSYQNSYNEQFF	TGTGCCAGCAGCTATCAGAACTCCTACAATGAGCAGTTCTTC
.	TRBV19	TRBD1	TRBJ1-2	CASRFSGTVYGYTF	TGTGCCAGTAGGTTTTCCGGGACAGTATATGGCTACACCTTC
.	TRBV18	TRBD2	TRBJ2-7	CASSPRFLGREEGEQYF	TGTGCCAGCTCACCACGGTTTTTGGGGCGGGAGGAGGGCGAGCAGTACTTC
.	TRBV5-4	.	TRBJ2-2	CASSSTGNTGELFF	TGTGCCAGCAGCAGCACAGGGAACACCGGGGAGCTGTTTTTT
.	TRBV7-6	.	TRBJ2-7	CASSLVLSGWGLGEQYF	TGTGCCAGCAGCTTAGTACTGTCGGGTTGGGGGTTAGGGGAGCAGTACTTC
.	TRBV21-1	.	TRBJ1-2	CASSKAGDRSNYGYTF	TGTGCCAGCAGCAAAGCAGGGGACAGGAGTAACTATGGCTACACCTTC
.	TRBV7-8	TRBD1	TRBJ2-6	CASSNRDRGGANVLTF	TGTGCCAGCAGCAACCGGGACAGGGGTGGGGCCAACGTCCTGACTTTC
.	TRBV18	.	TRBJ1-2	CASGPGKNYGYTF	TGTGCTTCGGGTCCGGGCAAGAACTATGGCTACACCTTC
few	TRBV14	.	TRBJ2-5	CASSKLLGGKTQYF	TGTGCCAGCAGCAAGCTTCTAGGTGGGAAGACCCAGTACTTC